These 7 T cell receptor beta chains share one sample of origin, sequenced in a study of CD8 T cells in ankylosing spondylitis. Study-wide results and caveats: Seemingly distinctive of ankylosing spondylitis blood was a TCR beta motif formed by eight highly homologous variants.

TCRdb re-analysed the 5' RACE reads in MiXCR, keeping a single row per CDR3 protein. The repertoire holds fewer than 550,000 distinct CDR3 sequences, approximately 5% seen once, with approximately 4% in the top ten. The antigens for these receptors are not known. The source material was blood, either unsorted or a sorted T cell fraction (not recorded which). The receptors shown here come from a male donor with ankylosing spondylitis.

This clonotype was found many times. The chain combines TRBV3-1 with TRBJ1-2; maybe TRBD1 (6 bases). The V end was cut by 4 bases, the J end by 8 bases, with 17 bases between. CDR1 and CDR2 from the germline V gene are LGHDT and YNNKEL (reference sequence). The CDR3 loop spans 14 amino acids. This chain's CDR3 is CASSRGQPTLGYTF. CDR3 DNA sequence: TGTGCCAGCAGCCGCGGACAGCCAACCCTCGGCTACACCTTC.

This clonotype was seen repeatedly, ten times or more. This chain joins TRBV24-1 and TRBJ2-5, with unresolved D. V was shortened by 2 bases and J by 5 bases, with 14 bases between the two germline ends. The CDR3 length is 15 residues. Germline-derived CDR1 and CDR2 are KGHDR and SFDVKD. The CDR3 coding sequence is TGTGCCACCAGTGATTACCCGAAGACGGCGGAGACCCAGTACTTC. It translates to CATSDYPKTAETQYF.

This clonotype was recorded many times. The rearrangement links TRBV9 to TRBJ2-7; maybe TRBD1 (6 bases). Trimming cost V 4 bases and J 0 bases, with 11 bases left between them. The V gene's germline CDR1 is SGDLS and CDR2 YYNGEE. The CDR3 is made up of 14 amino acids. CDR3 DNA sequence: TGTGCCAGCAGCCCAGGACAGAGCTCCTACGAGCAGTACTTC. The encoded protein is CASSPGQSSYEQYF.

This clonotype came up many times. The V gene is TRBV18, the J gene TRBJ2-2, with 7 nucleotides matching TRBD2. V was clipped by 1 base and J by 2 bases; unmatched bases: 10. The CDR3 length is 18 residues. Germline V gene lookup returns CDR1 KGHSH and CDR2 LQKENI. CDR3 sequence reads: CASSPLLGRETNTGELFF. CDR3 in DNA: TGTGCCAGCTCACCACTTCTGGGGCGGGAGACCAACACCGGGGAGCTGTTTTTT.

This clonotype was counted ten times or more. V and J are TRBV6-2 or TRBV6-3 and TRBJ2-1; D remains unclear. The V gene's germline CDR1 is MNHEY and CDR2 SVGEGT. The CDR3 has 13 residues. V was shortened by 5 bases and J by 9 bases, with 14 bases between the two germline ends. The CDR3 region is CASSPARLSEQFF. The CDR3 DNA follows: TGTGCCAGCAGTCCCGCACGCCTGAGTGAGCAGTTCTTC.

This clonotype has at least ten counts. This chain joins TRBV29-1 and TRBJ1-1; tentative D call: TRBD1 (5 bases). The V end lost 6 bases, the J end lost 7 bases, and 21 bases lay between the germline ends. CDR1 and CDR2 from the germline V gene are SQVTM and ANQGSEA. This CDR3 is 14 amino acids long. This CDR3 reads CSVNWDLRGFEAFF. As DNA, the CDR3 is TGCAGCGTCAATTGGGACCTAAGGGGATTTGAAGCTTTCTTT. The variable domain in full, with the rest retrieved from reference TRBV29-1 and TRBJ1-1, is SAVISQKPSRDICQRGTSLTIQCQVDSQVTMMFWYRQQPGQSLTLIATANQGSEATYESGFVIDKFPISRPNLTFSTLTVSNMSPEDSSIYLCSVNWDLRGFEAFFGQGTRLTVV.

This clonotype was counted ten times or more. This chain uses TRBV6-2 or TRBV6-3 with TRBJ2-7; 12 bases are shared with TRBD2. CDR1 and CDR2 (germline): MNHEY, SVGEGT. The CDR3 runs 14 residues. V lost 7 bases to trimming and J lost 3 bases; unmatched junction nucleotides: 4. CDR3 amino acids: CASTGLAGLYEQYF. In DNA, the CDR3 is TGTGCCAGCACCGGACTAGCGGGACTCTACGAGCAGTACTTC.